This TCR beta chain derives from a study of T-cell memory formation after mild COVID-19. Overall study findings and caveats: There was no confirmation that second-wave clones peaking on day 37 were SARS-CoV-2 specific. Clones shrinking from day 15 to 85 showed even CD4/CD8 mixes; later expanders tilted CD4+. Chiefly within CM and EM were the contracting CD4+ clones; CD8+ ones were within EMRA.

TCRdb called the 5' RACE reads again in MiXCR, with one record for every CDR3 protein. This sample has over 250,000 distinct CDR3 sequences; approximately 16% occur once, and the top ten carry about a fifth. This clonotype showed up many times. What it binds is not known. CDR3 length: 16 amino acids. From germline, CDR1 is SGDLS and CDR2 YYNGEE. Trimming took 3 bases from V and 2 from J, leaving 15 bases between them. This chain links TRBV9 with TRBJ2-1, with a weak D call TRBD2 (7 bases). The receptor comes from a man aged 18-30 years who had mild COVID-19 (a few samples of this study predate the infection). Cell type and time point are not known. The sequencing sample was made of PBMCs or a T cell subset sorted from them (not recorded which). The CDR3 DNA reads as TGTGCCAGCAGCGAAGCCCGGGGGGCAACCTACAATGAGCAGTTCTTC. Encoded protein: CASSEARGATYNEQFF.